One sample yielded the 17 T cell receptor beta chains listed below, sequenced in a study of T-cell memory formation after mild COVID-19. TCRdb ran MiXCR on the 5' RACE reads and lists one entry per CDR3 protein. Among approximately 400,000 distinct CDR3 sequences, roughly 18% were seen once, and the ten largest hold approximately 21%. The sequencing sample was made of PBMCs or a T cell subset sorted from them (not recorded which). Receptors were obtained from a man between 18 and 29 years old who had mild COVID-19 (a few samples of this study predate the infection). Cell type and time point are not known.

This chain uses TRBV5-1 with TRBJ2-4, with D tentatively TRBD2 (6 bases). CDR3 length: 14 amino acids. Germline assignment: CDR1 SGHRS and CDR2 YFSETQ. V lost 4 bases, J lost 8 bases, and 16 bases lay in between. CDR3 DNA: TGCGCCAGCAGCGCGGCCGGGAGAGCGGACATTCAGTACTTC. This codes for CASSAAGRADIQYF. Full variable domain (outside the CDR3, taken from reference TRBV5-1 and TRBJ2-4): KAGVTQTPRYLIKTRGQQVTLSCSPISGHRSVSWYQQTPGQGLQFLFEYFSETQRNKGNFPGRFSGRQFSNSRSEMNVSTLELGDSALYLCASSAAGRADIQYFGAGTRLSVL.

A single count supports this clonotype. The chain is built from TRBV19 and TRBJ2-1; D may be TRBD1 or TRBD2 (5 bases each). Germline V CDR1 and CDR2: LNHDA, SQIVND (reference sequence). The CDR3 runs 15 residues. Trimming removed 7 bases from V and 0 bases from J, with 13 bases in between. The CDR3 spells CASTARGNSYNEQFF. DNA of the CDR3: TGTGCCAGTACCGCCCGGGGCAACTCCTACAATGAGCAGTTCTTC.

This clonotype was found many times. The rearrangement uses TRBV10-3 and TRBJ2-1; 10 bases map to TRBD2. Germline assignment: CDR1 ENHRY and CDR2 SYGVKD. The CDR3 extends over 15 amino acids. V was clipped by 11 bases and J by 6 bases; unmatched bases: 13. The CDR3 coding sequence is TGTGCCGCTAAGTCGCTAGCGGGGGCGCTCAATGAGCAGTTCTTC. This codes for CAAKSLAGALNEQFF.

This chain links TRBV4-1 with TRBJ1-6; perhaps TRBD1 as D (5 bases). Per the germline V gene, CDR1 is MGHRA and CDR2 is YSYEKL. The CDR3 spans 15 residues. Between the trimmed V and J ends, which lost 0 bases and 9 bases, there was a span of 12 bases. CDR3 sequence reads: CASSQDGAVSSPLHF. CDR3 nucleotide sequence: TGCGCCAGCAGCCAAGACGGGGCAGTGTCTTCACCCCTCCACTTT.

This clonotype was observed at least ten times. CDR3 sequence (DNA): TGTGCCAGCAGCCCCCGGGACGGAGGCTACGAGCAGTACTTC. It is translated as CASSPRDGGYEQYF. This chain connects TRBV7-9 to TRBJ2-7, with D perhaps being TRBD1 or TRBD2 (5 bases each). Trimming left V 5 bases short and J 3 bases short, with 14 bases between. The CDR3 consists of 14 residues. Germline-derived CDR1 and CDR2 are SEHNR and FQNEAQ (reference sequence).

The chain carries TRBV21-1 and TRBJ1-3; the tabulated D call, TRBD1, remains unverified against the DNA. TRBV21-1 is assigned pseudogene status. The CDR3 is 17 residues long. CDR3 in DNA: TGTGCCAGCAGCAAAGTGCGGGACAGGGTAACCATGAACACCATATATTTT. It translates to CASSKVRDRVTMNTIYF.

This clonotype came up many times. The chain carries TRBV5-1 and TRBJ2-5; D remains ambiguous. The V end was cut by 6 bases, the J end by 5 bases, with 8 bases between. The CDR3 extends over 11 amino acids. Germline V gene sequence: CDR1 SGHRS, CDR2 YFSETQ. This CDR3 reads CASKEEETQYF. The CDR3 nucleotides read TGCGCCAGCAAGGAAGAGGAGACCCAGTACTTC.

This clonotype has ten or more counts. The CDR3 reads CASSLGQSTGELFF. The DNA of the CDR3 is TGTGCCAGCAGCCTCGGACAGTCAACCGGGGAGCTGTTTTTT. The chain carries TRBV6-4 and TRBJ2-2; tentative D call: TRBD1 (6 bases). Trimming shortened V by 6 bases and J by 5 bases, and 13 bases separated the two germline ends. The CDR3 has 14 residues. CDR1 is MRHNA, CDR2 SNTAGT, per germline.

This clonotype has more than one count but fewer than ten. The chain carries TRBV4-1 and TRBJ1-1; D remains ambiguous. Between the trimmed V and J ends, which lost 1 base and 10 bases, there was a span of 16 bases. Per germline, CDR1 MGHRA and CDR2 YSYEKL. The CDR3 runs 14 residues. CDR3 coding DNA: TGCGCCAGCAGCCAAGGGATTACCGGAGGGTCAGCTTTCTTT. Translated, it gives CASSQGITGGSAFF.

This clonotype was seen at least ten times. J is TRBJ2-3 and V is TRBV10-3; the D is unclear. CDR1 is ENHRY, CDR2 SYGVKD, per germline. The CDR3 is 12 amino acids. V dropped 6 bases and J dropped 4 bases, with 8 bases sitting between them. CDR3 residues: CAIRGSPDTQYF. CDR3 bases: TGTGCCATCAGAGGATCGCCAGATACGCAGTATTTT.

This clonotype was seen only a few times. The genes are TRBV5-1 and TRBJ2-5, with 10 nucleotides matching TRBD1. From germline, CDR1 is SGHRS and CDR2 YFSETQ. This CDR3 comprises 15 residues. Unmatched junction bases numbered 3, after V lost 1 base and J lost 3 bases. CDR3 region: CASSLTGTGEETQYF. The CDR3 DNA follows: TGCGCCAGCAGCTTGACCGGGACAGGGGAAGAGACCCAGTACTTC.

This chain links TRBV4-3 with TRBJ2-7; weak D call: TRBD1 (6 bases). There are 14 residues in the CDR3. CDR1 and CDR2 from the germline V gene are LGHNA and YSLEER. The germline V and J ends were trimmed by 1 base and 4 bases, with 11 bases remaining between them. This CDR3 is CASSQATGRYEQYF. CDR3 sequence (DNA): TGCGCCAGCAGCCAAGCGACAGGAAGATACGAGCAGTACTTC.

V usage is TRBV5-1 and J usage is TRBJ2-1; 12 bases align to TRBD2. The trim removed 4 bases at V and 5 bases at J, leaving 1 base unmatched. Germline CDR1 is SGHRS and CDR2 is YFSETQ. The length of the CDR3 is 14 residues. CDR3 region: CASSTSGGNNEQFF. DNA of the CDR3: TGCGCCAGCAGCACTAGCGGGGGGAACAATGAGCAGTTCTTC.

The chain couples TRBV18 to TRBJ2-7, with TRBD1 matching over 11 bases. The germline V gene encodes CDR1 KGHSH and CDR2 LQKENI. V shed 3 bases, J shed 4 bases, and the junction held 5 bases outside the gene matches. The CDR3 has 15 residues. CDR3 residues: CASSPAGTGGYEQYV. Here the CDR3 DNA reads TGTGCCAGCTCACCCGCCGGGACAGGGGGTTACGAGCAGTACGTC.

This clonotype came up a few times. The chain links TRBV7-2 to TRBJ2-1, with 13 nucleotides matching TRBD2. V gave up 5 bases and J gave up 7 bases; unmatched junction bases: 14. This CDR3 contains 18 residues. CDR1 SGHTA and CDR2 FQGNSA come from the germline V gene. CDR3 region: CASSLRGTSGGAWNEQFF. In DNA, the CDR3 is TGTGCCAGCAGCCTCCGAGGTACTAGCGGGGGGGCCTGGAATGAGCAGTTCTTC.

The gene calls are TRBV15 and TRBJ1-4, with 9 bases lining up with TRBD1. V trimming: 3 bases; J trimming: 7 bases; junction bases outside the gene matches: 3. The V gene's germline CDR1 is LNHNV and CDR2 YYDKDF (reference sequence). This CDR3 is built from 14 residues. The DNA for the CDR3 is TGTGCCACCAGCAGGGGGGACAGGGTTGAAAAACTGTTTTTT. Translated: CATSRGDRVEKLFF.

This chain joins TRBV24-1 and TRBJ1-2; D might be TRBD1 (5 bases). The germline gives CDR1 KGHDR, CDR2 SFDVKD. This CDR3 is 14 amino acids long. Trimming pared 4 bases from V and 5 bases from J, leaving 13 bases between. CDR3 in amino acids: CATSEPDSPYGYTF. The CDR3 coding sequence is TGTGCCACCAGTGAACCCGACAGCCCGTATGGCTACACCTTC.